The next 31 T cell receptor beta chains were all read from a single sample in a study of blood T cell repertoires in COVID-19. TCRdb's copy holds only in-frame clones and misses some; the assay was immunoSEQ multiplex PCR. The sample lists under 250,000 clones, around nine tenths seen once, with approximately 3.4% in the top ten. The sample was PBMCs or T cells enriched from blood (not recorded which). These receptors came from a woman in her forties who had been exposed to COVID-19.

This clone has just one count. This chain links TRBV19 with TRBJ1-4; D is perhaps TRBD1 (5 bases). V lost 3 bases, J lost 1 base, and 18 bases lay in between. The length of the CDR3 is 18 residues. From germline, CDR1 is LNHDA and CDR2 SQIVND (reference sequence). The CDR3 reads CASSMFAGQGVTNEKLFF. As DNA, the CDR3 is TGTGCCAGTAGTATGTTTGCGGGGCAGGGCGTAACTAATGAAAAACTGTTTTTT. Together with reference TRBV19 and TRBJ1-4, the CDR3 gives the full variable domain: DGGITQSPKYLFRKEGQNVTLSCEQNLNHDAMYWYRQDPGQGLRLIYYSQIVNDFQKGDIAEGYSVSREKKESFPLTVTSAQKNPTAFYLCASSMFAGQGVTNEKLFFGSGTQLSVL.

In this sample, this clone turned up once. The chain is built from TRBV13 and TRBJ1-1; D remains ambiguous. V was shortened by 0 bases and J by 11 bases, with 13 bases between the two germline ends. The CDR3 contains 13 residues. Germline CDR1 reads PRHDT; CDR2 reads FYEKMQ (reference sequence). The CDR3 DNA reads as TGTGCCAGCAGCTTAGGCCTTATCCCGGGGGCTTTCTTT. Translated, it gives CASSLGLIPGAFF.

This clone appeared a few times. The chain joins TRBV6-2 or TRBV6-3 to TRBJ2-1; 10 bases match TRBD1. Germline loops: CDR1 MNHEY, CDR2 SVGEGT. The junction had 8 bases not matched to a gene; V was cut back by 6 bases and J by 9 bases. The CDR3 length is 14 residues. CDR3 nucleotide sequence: TGTGCCAGCAGCCGGGACAGGGGACGGGGTGAGCAGTTCTTC. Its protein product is CASSRDRGRGEQFF.

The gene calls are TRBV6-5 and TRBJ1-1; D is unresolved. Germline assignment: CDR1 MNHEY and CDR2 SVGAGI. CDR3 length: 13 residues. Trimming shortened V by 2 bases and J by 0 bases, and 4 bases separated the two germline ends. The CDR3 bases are TGTGCCAGCAGTTACGTCGTGAACACTGAAGCTTTCTTT. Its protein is CASSYVVNTEAFF.

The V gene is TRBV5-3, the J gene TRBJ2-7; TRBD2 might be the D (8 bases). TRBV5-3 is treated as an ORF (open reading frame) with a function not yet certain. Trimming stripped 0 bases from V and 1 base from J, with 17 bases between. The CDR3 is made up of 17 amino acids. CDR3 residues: CARSLEGGKRGSYEQYF. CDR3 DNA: TGTGCCAGAAGCTTGGAAGGGGGCAAGCGGGGGTCCTACGAGCAGTACTTC.

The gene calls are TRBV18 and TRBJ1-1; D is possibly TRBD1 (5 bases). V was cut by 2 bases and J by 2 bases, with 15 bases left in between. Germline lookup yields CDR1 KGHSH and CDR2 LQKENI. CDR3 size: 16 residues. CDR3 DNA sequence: TGTGCCAGCTCACCATTGGGGCCCGGTCTTAACACTGAAGCTTTCTTT. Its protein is CASSPLGPGLNTEAFF.

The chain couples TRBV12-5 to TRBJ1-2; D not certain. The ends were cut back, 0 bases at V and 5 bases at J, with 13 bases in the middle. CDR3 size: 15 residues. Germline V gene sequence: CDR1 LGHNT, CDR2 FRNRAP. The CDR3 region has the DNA TGTGCTAGTGGTTTGGTATTGGGAGGGCCATATGGCTACACCTTC. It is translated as CASGLVLGGPYGYTF.

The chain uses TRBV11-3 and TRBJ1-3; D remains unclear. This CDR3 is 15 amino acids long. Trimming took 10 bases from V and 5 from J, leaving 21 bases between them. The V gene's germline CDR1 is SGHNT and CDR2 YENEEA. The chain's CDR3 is CAKPPGKVPRNTIYF. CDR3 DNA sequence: TGTGCCAAACCCCCGGGGAAGGTACCCCGAAACACCATATATTTT.

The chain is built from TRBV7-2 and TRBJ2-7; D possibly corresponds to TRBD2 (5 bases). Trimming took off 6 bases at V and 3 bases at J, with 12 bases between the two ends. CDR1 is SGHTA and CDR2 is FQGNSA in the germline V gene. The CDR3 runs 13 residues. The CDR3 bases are TGTGCCAGCAGTCCGCCGGGGATCTACGAGCAGTACTTC. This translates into CASSPPGIYEQYF.

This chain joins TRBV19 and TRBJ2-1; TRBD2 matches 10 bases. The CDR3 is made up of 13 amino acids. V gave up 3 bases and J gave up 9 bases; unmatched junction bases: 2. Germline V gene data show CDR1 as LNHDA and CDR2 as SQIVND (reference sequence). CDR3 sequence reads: CASSISSGSEQFF. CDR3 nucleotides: TGTGCCAGTAGTATTTCTAGCGGGAGTGAGCAGTTCTTC.

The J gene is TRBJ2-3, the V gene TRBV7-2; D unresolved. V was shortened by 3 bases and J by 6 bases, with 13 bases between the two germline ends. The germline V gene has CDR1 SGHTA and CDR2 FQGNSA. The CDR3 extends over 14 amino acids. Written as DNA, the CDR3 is TGTGCCAGCAGCTTCGGTGGGCCAAGGGATACGCAGTATTTT. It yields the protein CASSFGGPRDTQYF.

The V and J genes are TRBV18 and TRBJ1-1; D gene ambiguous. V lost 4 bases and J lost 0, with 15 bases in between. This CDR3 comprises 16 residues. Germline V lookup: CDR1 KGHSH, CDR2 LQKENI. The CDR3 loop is CASSLATLELNTEAFF. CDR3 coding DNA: TGTGCCAGCTCACTGGCCACTCTGGAGCTGAACACTGAAGCTTTCTTT.

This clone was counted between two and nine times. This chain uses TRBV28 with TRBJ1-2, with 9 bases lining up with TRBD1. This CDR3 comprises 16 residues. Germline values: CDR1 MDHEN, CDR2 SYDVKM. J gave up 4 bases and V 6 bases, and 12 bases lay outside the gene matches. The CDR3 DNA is TGTGCCAGCAGAACCTCAAACAGGGGGCGGGCCTATGGCTACACCTTC. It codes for CASRTSNRGRAYGYTF.

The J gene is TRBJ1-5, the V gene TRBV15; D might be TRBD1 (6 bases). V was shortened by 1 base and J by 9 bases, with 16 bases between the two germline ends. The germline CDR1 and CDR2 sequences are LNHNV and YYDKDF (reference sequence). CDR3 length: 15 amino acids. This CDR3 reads CATSRGTGSVVPQHF. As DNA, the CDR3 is TGTGCCACCAGCAGAGGAACAGGGTCGGTTGTGCCCCAGCATTTT.

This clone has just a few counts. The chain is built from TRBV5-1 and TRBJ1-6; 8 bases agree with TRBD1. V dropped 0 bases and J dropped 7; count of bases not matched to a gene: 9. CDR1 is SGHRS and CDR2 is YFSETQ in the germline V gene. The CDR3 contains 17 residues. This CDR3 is CASSLVDRGSWNSPLHF. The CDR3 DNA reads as TGCGCCAGCAGCTTGGTCGACAGGGGATCATGGAATTCACCCCTCCACTTT.

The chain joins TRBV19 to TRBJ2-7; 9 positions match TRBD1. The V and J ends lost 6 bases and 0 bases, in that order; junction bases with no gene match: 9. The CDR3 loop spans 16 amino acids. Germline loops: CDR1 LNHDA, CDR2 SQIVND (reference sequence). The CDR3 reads CASSRGGQGASYEQYF. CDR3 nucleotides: TGTGCCAGTAGCCGAGGGGGACAGGGTGCCTCCTACGAGCAGTACTTC. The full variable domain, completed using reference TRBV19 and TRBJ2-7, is DGGITQSPKYLFRKEGQNVTLSCEQNLNHDAMYWYRQDPGQGLRLIYYSQIVNDFQKGDIAEGYSVSREKKESFPLTVTSAQKNPTAFYLCASSRGGQGASYEQYFGPGTRLTVT.

Written as DNA, the CDR3 is TGTGCCAGTAGTATTCAGGGGACCAGAGTCCCTGAAGCTTTCTTT. Its translation is CASSIQGTRVPEAFF. J is TRBJ1-1 and V is TRBV19; D may be TRBD1 (6 bases). V shed 3 bases and J shed 6 bases, with 17 bases lying between them. The length of the CDR3 is 15 residues. Per germline, CDR1 LNHDA and CDR2 SQIVND (reference sequence).

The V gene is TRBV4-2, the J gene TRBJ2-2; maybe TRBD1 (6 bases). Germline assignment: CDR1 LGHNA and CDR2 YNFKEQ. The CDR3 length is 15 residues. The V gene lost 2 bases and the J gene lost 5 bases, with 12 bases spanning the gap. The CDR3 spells CASSQPGVGTGELFF. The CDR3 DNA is TGTGCCAGCAGCCAACCAGGGGTCGGTACCGGGGAGCTGTTTTTT.

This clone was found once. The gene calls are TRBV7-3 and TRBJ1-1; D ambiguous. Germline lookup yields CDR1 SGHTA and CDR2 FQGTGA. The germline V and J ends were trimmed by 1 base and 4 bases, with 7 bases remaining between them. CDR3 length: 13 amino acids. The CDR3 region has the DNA TGTGCCAGCAGCTTAAGAGGCTTCACTGAAGCTTTCTTT. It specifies CASSLRGFTEAFF. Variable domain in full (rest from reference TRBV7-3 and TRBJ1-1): GAGVSQTPSNKVTEKGKYVELRCDPISGHTALYWYRQSLGQGPEFLIYFQGTGAADDSGLPNDRFFAVRPEGSVSTLKIQRTERGDSAVYLCASSLRGFTEAFFGQGTRLTVV.

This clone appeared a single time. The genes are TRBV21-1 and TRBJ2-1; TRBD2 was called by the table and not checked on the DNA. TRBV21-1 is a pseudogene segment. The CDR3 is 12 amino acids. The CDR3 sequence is CASNAGGHEQFF. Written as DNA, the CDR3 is TGTGCCAGCAATGCCGGGGGTCATGAGCAGTTCTTC.

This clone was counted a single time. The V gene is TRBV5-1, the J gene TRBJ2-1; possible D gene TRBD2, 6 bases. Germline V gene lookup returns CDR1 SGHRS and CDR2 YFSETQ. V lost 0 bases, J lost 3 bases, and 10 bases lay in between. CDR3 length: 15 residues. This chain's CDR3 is CASSLVPSDYNEQFF. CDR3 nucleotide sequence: TGCGCCAGCAGCTTGGTCCCTAGCGACTACAATGAGCAGTTCTTC.

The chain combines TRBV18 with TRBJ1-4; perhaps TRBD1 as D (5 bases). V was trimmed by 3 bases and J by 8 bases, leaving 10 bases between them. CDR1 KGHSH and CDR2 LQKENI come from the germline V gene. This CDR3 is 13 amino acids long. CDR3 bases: TGTGCCAGCTCACCCCAGGGAAAGGAAAAACTGTTTTTT. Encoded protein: CASSPQGKEKLFF. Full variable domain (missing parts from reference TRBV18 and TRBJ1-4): NAGVMQNPRHLVRRRGQEARLRCSPMKGHSHVYWYRQLPEEGLKFMVYLQKENIIDESGMPKERFSAEFPKEGPSILRIQQVVRGDSAAYFCASSPQGKEKLFFGSGTQLSVL.

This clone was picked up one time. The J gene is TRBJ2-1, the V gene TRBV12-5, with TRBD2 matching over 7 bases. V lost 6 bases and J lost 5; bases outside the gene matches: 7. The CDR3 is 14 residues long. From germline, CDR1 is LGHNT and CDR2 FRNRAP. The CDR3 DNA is TGTGCTAGTGGGAGGCAGGGAGGGGACAATGAGCAGTTCTTC. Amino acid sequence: CASGRQGGDNEQFF. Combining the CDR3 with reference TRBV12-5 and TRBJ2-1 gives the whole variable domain DARVTQTPRHKVTEMGQEVTMRCQPILGHNTVFWYRQTMMQGLELLAYFRNRAPLDDSGMPKDRFSAEMPDATLATLKIQPSEPRDSAVYFCASGRQGGDNEQFFGPGTRLTVL.

The CDR3 coding sequence is TGTGCCAGCAGCTCAGGGGTCAGCTATCAGCCCCAGCATTTT. Its protein product is CASSSGVSYQPQHF. This chain joins TRBV3-1 (or the pseudogene TRBV3-2) and TRBJ1-5; possibly TRBD1 for D (6 bases). V was shortened by 5 bases and J by 5 bases, with 13 bases between the two germline ends. Looked up from germline, CDR1 is LGHDT and CDR2 is YNNKEL (reference sequence). The CDR3 is 14 residues long.

CDR3 region: CASSQVHRVENYGYTF. The CDR3 DNA follows: TGCGCCAGCAGCCAAGTCCACAGGGTGGAAAACTATGGCTACACCTTC. This chain uses TRBV4-1 with TRBJ1-2, with D perhaps TRBD1 (6 bases). Between the trimmed V and J ends, which lost 1 base and 2 bases, there was a span of 14 bases. The CDR3 contains 16 residues. The V gene's germline CDR1 is MGHRA and CDR2 YSYEKL.

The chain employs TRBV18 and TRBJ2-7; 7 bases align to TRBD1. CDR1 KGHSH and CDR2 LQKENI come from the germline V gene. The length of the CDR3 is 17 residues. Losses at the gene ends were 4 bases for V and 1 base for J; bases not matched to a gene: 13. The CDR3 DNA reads TGTGCCAGCTCACGTACCACATTCGGGGACAGTTCCTACGAGCAGTACTTC. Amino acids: CASSRTTFGDSSYEQYF.

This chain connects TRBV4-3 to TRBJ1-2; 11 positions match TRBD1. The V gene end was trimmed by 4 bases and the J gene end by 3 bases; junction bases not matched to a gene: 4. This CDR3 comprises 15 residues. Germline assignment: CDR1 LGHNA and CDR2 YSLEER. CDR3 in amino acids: CASSRWTGGDYGYTF. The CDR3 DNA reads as TGCGCCAGCAGCCGCTGGACAGGGGGCGACTATGGCTACACCTTC.

This CDR3 is CASSQQGNYGYTF. The CDR3 coding sequence is TGTGCCAGCAGTCAACAGGGGAACTATGGCTACACCTTC. The J gene is TRBJ1-2, the V gene TRBV12-3 or TRBV12-4; 7 nucleotides agree with TRBD1. The CDR3 runs 13 residues. The J segment lost 2 bases and the V segment lost 5 bases, leaving 2 bases of the junction unmatched.

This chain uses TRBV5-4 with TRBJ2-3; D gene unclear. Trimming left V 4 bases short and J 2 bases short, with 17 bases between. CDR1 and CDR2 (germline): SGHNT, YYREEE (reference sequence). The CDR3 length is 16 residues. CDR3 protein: CASSQASRSYTDTQYF. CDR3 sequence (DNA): TGTGCCAGCAGCCAGGCCTCGCGTTCCTACACAGATACGCAGTATTTT.

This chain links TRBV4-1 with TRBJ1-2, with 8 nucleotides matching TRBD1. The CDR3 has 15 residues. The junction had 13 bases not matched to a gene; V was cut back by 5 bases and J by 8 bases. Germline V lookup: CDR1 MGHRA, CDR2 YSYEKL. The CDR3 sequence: CASSTRTGTIGGYTF. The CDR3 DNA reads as TGCGCCAGCAGCACCCGGACAGGGACCATTGGGGGCTACACCTTC.

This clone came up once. CDR3 nucleotide sequence: TGTGCCTGGAGTTCGCGAACCGGGACAGGGCTTCTAGGGGAGAACCAAGAGACCCAGTACTTC. Translated: CAWSSRTGTGLLGENQETQYF. This rearrangement joins TRBV30 to TRBJ2-5, with TRBD1 matching 9 bases. In germline, CDR1 is GTSNPN, CDR2 SVGIG (reference sequence). This CDR3 is 21 amino acids long. V trimming: 2 bases; J trimming: 0 bases; junction bases outside the gene matches: 22.